Listed below are T cell receptor beta chains from one sample, sequenced in a study of cytomegalovirus exposure and HLA in healthy donors. The repertoire was sequenced with immunoSEQ multiplex PCR; TCRdb's copy has only in-frame clones and lacks some. The data contain 70,000 or so clones, almost 85% of them singletons. Sequencing used PBMCs. The receptor source for this set is a man younger than 35 in good health and CMV-seronegative. CDR3s include the opening cysteine and the closing phenylalanine or tryptophan. The order of the fields is V gene, clone size, D gene, J gene, CDR3 protein, CDR3 DNA. A D gene is named only where the DNA matches it firmly. Expanded clones are given a class, and other clones once, few, many or no size at all.

TRBV6-1	.	TRBD2	TRBJ2-5	CASSGTTRETQYF	TGTGCCAGCAGCGGGACTACCCGAGAGACCCAGTACTTC
TRBV7-2	.	.	TRBJ1-2	CASSLERYSYGYTF	TGTGCCAGCAGCTTAGAACGGTATTCCTATGGCTACACCTTC
TRBV5-4	.	TRBD1	TRBJ2-7	CASSSDRVYEQYF	TGTGCCAGCAGCTCCGACAGGGTATACGAGCAGTACTTC
TRBV9	.	.	TRBJ2-6	CASSPTATGANVLTF	TGTGCCAGCAGCCCGACAGCAACTGGGGCCAACGTCCTGACTTTC
TRBV27	few	.	TRBJ2-2	CASSLRRRAGELFF	TGTGCCAGCAGTTTAAGGCGGAGGGCCGGGGAGCTGTTTTTT
TRBV6-4	.	.	TRBJ1-1	CASSVDSMLTKAFF	TGTGCCAGCAGTGTTGACAGCATGTTAACTAAAGCTTTCTTT
TRBV19	.	TRBD1	TRBJ1-2	CAIGQANYGYTF	TGTGCCATCGGACAGGCTAACTATGGCTACACCTTC
TRBV19	.	TRBD1	TRBJ2-6	CASSPLGQGSSGANVLTF	TGTGCCAGTAGTCCCCTTGGACAGGGTTCCTCTGGGGCCAACGTCCTGACTTTC
TRBV15	few	.	TRBJ1-4	CATSRDRTLAEKLFF	TGTGCCACCAGCCGCGACAGAACCTTAGCTGAAAAACTGTTTTTT
TRBV7-9	few	.	TRBJ1-1	CASSVDDRGSAFF	TGTGCCAGCAGCGTCGACGATAGGGGTTCGGCTTTCTTT
TRBV7-9	.	.	TRBJ1-1	CASSPSTGVMNTEAFF	TGTGCCAGCAGCCCCTCGACAGGCGTCATGAACACTGAAGCTTTCTTT
TRBV6-1	.	TRBD1	TRBJ1-1	CASSLSGGRTEAFF	TGTGCCAGCAGCCTTTCAGGGGGAAGGACTGAAGCTTTCTTT
TRBV9	.	.	TRBJ1-1	CASSSGGNTEAFF	TGTGCCAGCAGCTCAGGAGGGAACACTGAAGCTTTCTTT